A single sample gave rise to the 23 T cell receptor beta chains below, sequenced in a study of cytomegalovirus exposure and HLA in healthy donors. Primers for the PCR totalled 60 Vbeta and 13 Jbeta. Profiled with immunoSEQ multiplex PCR; TCRdb holds only in-frame clones, not every one. This table has 200,000 or so clones, approximately 83% appearing once. The sequencing input was PBMCs. All receptors derive from a boy between 2 and 10 years old in good health and CMV-seronegative.

This clone was detected only a few times. The chain couples TRBV5-6 to TRBJ2-5, with D uncertain. CDR1 and CDR2 (germline): SGHDT, YYEEEE. The V end was cut by 1 base, the J end by 5 bases, with 3 bases between. This CDR3 is 11 amino acids long. CDR3 coding DNA: TGTGCCAGCAGCTTGCGGGAGACCCAGTACTTC. This translates into CASSLRETQYF.

The V and J genes are TRBV7-9 and TRBJ1-2, with 7 bases lining up with TRBD1. The CDR3 loop spans 14 amino acids. The germline gives CDR1 SEHNR, CDR2 FQNEAQ (reference sequence). The junction had 7 bases not matched to a gene; V was cut back by 3 bases and J by 6 bases. CDR3 in DNA: TGTGCCAGCAGCTTTAAGACAGGGACGCATGGCTACACCTTC. It yields the protein CASSFKTGTHGYTF.

The chain carries TRBV12-5 and TRBJ2-1, with 8 bases identical to TRBD1. CDR1 and CDR2 (germline): LGHNT, FRNRAP. The CDR3 is made up of 16 amino acids. J was trimmed by 6 bases and V by 3 bases; bases with no gene match: 10. In DNA form, the CDR3 reads TGTGCTAGTGGTTTTCCCGCCCAAGGGACAGGCAATGAGCAGTTCTTC. It codes for CASGFPAQGTGNEQFF.

This chain connects TRBV2 to TRBJ1-1; 7 bases align to TRBD1. With 1 base clipped from V and 10 bases from J, the junction kept 6 bases outside the gene matches. Germline CDR1 SNHLY, CDR2 FYNNEI. The CDR3 covers 13 residues. The chain's CDR3 is CASSEGGQPSAFF. The CDR3 DNA reads as TGTGCCAGCAGTGAAGGGGGACAGCCTTCAGCTTTCTTT.

The chain employs TRBV6-6 and TRBJ2-7, with a weak D call TRBD1 (6 bases). Trimming removed 4 bases from V and 7 bases from J, with 20 bases in between. CDR1 MNHNY and CDR2 SVGAGI come from the germline V gene (reference sequence). The CDR3 has 15 residues. The CDR3 sequence is CASSSWTAVLGEQYF. CDR3 DNA sequence: TGTGCCAGCAGTTCATGGACAGCGGTCCTCGGAGAGCAGTACTTC.

The V call is TRBV7-9, the J call TRBJ2-3; D uncertain. The CDR3 is 13 amino acids. With 3 bases removed from V and 5 bases from J, the gap between germline ends came to 9 bases. Looked up from germline, CDR1 is SEHNR and CDR2 is FQNEAQ (reference sequence). The CDR3 sequence is CASSFGAVDTQYF. The CDR3 coding sequence is TGTGCCAGCAGCTTCGGAGCTGTAGATACGCAGTATTTT.

The chain links TRBV19 to TRBJ2-7; 9 bases are a match to TRBD2. CDR3 length: 17 residues. Germline lookup yields CDR1 LNHDA and CDR2 SQIVND (reference sequence). With 3 bases clipped from V and 7 bases from J, the junction kept 16 bases outside the gene matches. CDR3 residues: CASSMSRLAGNKREQYF. DNA of the CDR3: TGTGCCAGTAGTATGTCCCGGCTAGCGGGGAACAAGAGGGAGCAGTACTTC.

The chain links TRBV9 to TRBJ2-1; unclear D gene. V shed 7 bases and J shed 7 bases, with 18 bases lying between them. CDR1 and CDR2 (germline): SGDLS, YYNGEE. The CDR3 totals 14 residues. The CDR3 loop reads CASAGQVVSNEQFF. In DNA, the CDR3 is TGTGCCAGCGCTGGGCAGGTCGTTTCAAATGAGCAGTTCTTC.

The chain employs TRBV5-1 and TRBJ1-1; 10 nucleotides agree with TRBD1. Germline V gene sequence: CDR1 SGHRS, CDR2 YFSETQ. The trim removed 0 bases at V and 1 base at J, leaving 6 bases unmatched. This CDR3 comprises 17 residues. The CDR3 spells CASSLAMTGGPNTEAFF. The CDR3 bases are TGCGCCAGCAGCTTGGCCATGACAGGGGGCCCGAACACTGAAGCTTTCTTT.

The rearrangement links TRBV9 to TRBJ2-1, with TRBD2 as a possible D gene (6 bases). This CDR3 region has 15 residues. Trimming removed 2 bases at V and 5 bases at J, with 14 bases between. The germline CDR1 and CDR2 sequences are SGDLS and YYNGEE. CDR3 nucleotide sequence: TGTGCCAGCAGCGTCGGGGGTGCGAGGAACAATGAGCAGTTCTTC. Protein sequence: CASSVGGARNNEQFF.

The chain uses TRBV2 and TRBJ2-3; 12 bases agree with TRBD2. Trimming removed 8 bases from V and 0 bases from J; junction bases left unmatched: 3. This CDR3 region has 15 residues. Germline CDR1 is SNHLY and CDR2 is FYNNEI. The CDR3 sequence: CASSGLAGSTDTQYF. The CDR3 DNA reads as TGTGCCAGCTCAGGACTAGCGGGGAGCACAGATACGCAGTATTTT.

The chain couples TRBV7-2 to TRBJ2-1; TRBD1 might be the D (6 bases). The length of the CDR3 is 14 residues. The germline CDR1 and CDR2 sequences are SGHTA and FQGNSA. Between the trimmed V and J ends, which lost 1 base and 9 bases, there was a span of 13 bases. CDR3 residues: CASSLGPTGSEQFF. The CDR3, as DNA: TGTGCCAGCAGCTTAGGCCCCACAGGGTCTGAGCAGTTCTTC.

The chain joins TRBV30 to TRBJ1-2, with D possibly matching TRBD1 (6 bases). The CDR3 covers 12 residues. In germline, CDR1 is GTSNPN, CDR2 SVGIG (reference sequence). V was clipped by 5 bases and J by 5 bases, with 12 bases between them. CDR3 DNA: TGTGCCTGGGTCAGGGGATGGTATGGCTACACCTTC. It codes for CAWVRGWYGYTF.

This rearrangement joins TRBV2 to TRBJ1-2; D uncertain. The V gene's germline CDR1 is SNHLY and CDR2 FYNNEI. V was pared by 7 bases and J by 3 bases, with 9 bases between. The CDR3 spans 12 residues. The CDR3 here is CASTSPDYGYTF. DNA of the CDR3: TGTGCCAGCACTTCGCCAGACTATGGCTACACCTTC.

This clone was found a few times. This rearrangement joins TRBV5-1 to TRBJ2-1; 12 bases are shared with TRBD1. The CDR3 contains 16 residues. Per the germline V gene, CDR1 is SGHRS and CDR2 is YFSETQ. J lost 8 bases, V lost 4 bases, and 10 bases had no gene match. This chain's CDR3 is CASSTVAGQGAYEQFF. In nucleotides, the CDR3 is TGCGCCAGCAGCACTGTTGCGGGACAGGGGGCTTATGAGCAGTTCTTC.

The V gene is TRBV18, the J gene TRBJ2-7; 9 bases line up with TRBD1. Trimming at V came to 3 bases and at J to 4 bases, leaving 7 bases not matched to a gene. Germline CDR1 reads KGHSH; CDR2 reads LQKENI. The CDR3 totals 15 residues. Here the CDR3 DNA reads TGTGCCAGCTCACCGAGGACAGGGGATGGGTACGAGCAGTACTTC. Amino acids: CASSPRTGDGYEQYF.

The gene calls are TRBV5-6 and TRBJ1-3; weak D call: TRBD1 (6 bases). The germline V and J ends were trimmed by 5 bases and 2 bases, with 17 bases remaining between them. CDR3 size: 16 residues. Germline CDR1 SGHDT, CDR2 YYEEEE. The CDR3 DNA sequence: TGTGCCAGCAGTAGGGACACCCAGGACCCTGGAAACACCATATATTTT. Amino acids: CASSRDTQDPGNTIYF.

The chain carries TRBV28 and TRBJ1-2; 10 bases are shared with TRBD1. The CDR3 has 16 residues. The ends lost 5 bases at V and 4 bases at J; junction bases unmatched: 10. Germline loops: CDR1 MDHEN, CDR2 SYDVKM. The CDR3 loop is CASSPAATGGLYGYTF. The CDR3 nucleotides are TGTGCCAGCAGTCCCGCCGCGACAGGGGGCCTCTATGGCTACACCTTC.

Details on this clone: This same CDR3 is encoded by further DNA sequences in the sample. The rearrangement links TRBV27 to TRBJ1-1, with 7 nucleotides matching TRBD1. CDR1 and CDR2 from the germline V gene are MNHEY and SMNVEV (reference sequence). After removal of 6 bases from V and 0 bases from J, the junction contained 1 base not matched to a gene. This CDR3 is built from 13 residues. CDR3 sequence (DNA): TGTGCCAGCAGAAGGGGGCTGAACACTGAAGCTTTCTTT. It encodes CASRRGLNTEAFF.

This clone was detected only once. The gene calls are TRBV6-1 and TRBJ1-6; 7 bases map to TRBD1. The CDR3 runs to 17 residues. V was pared by 4 bases and J by 0 bases, with 6 bases of the junction left unmatched. Germline lookup yields CDR1 MNHNS and CDR2 SASEGT. CDR3 nucleotide sequence: TGTGCCAGCAGTGGTTACAGGGGAAGCTCCTATAATTCACCCCTCCACTTT. It is translated as CASSGYRGSSYNSPLHF.

With regard to this clone: The CDR3 carries no conserved terminal phenylalanine or tryptophan, so it likely arises from a read error. This chain joins TRBV7-9 and TRBJ1-1; unclear D gene. The CDR3 has 11 residues. Germline CDR1 is SEHNR and CDR2 is FQNEAQ (reference sequence). Trimming cost V 5 bases and J 11 bases, with 12 bases left between them. CDR3 residues: CASSPNEEAFL. In DNA form, the CDR3 reads TGTGCCAGCAGCCCCAACGAGGAGGCTTTCCTT.

The gene calls are TRBV30 and TRBJ2-3; D perhaps matches TRBD1 (6 bases). Germline V CDR1 and CDR2: GTSNPN, SVGIG (reference sequence). This CDR3 region has 13 residues. Trimming stripped 2 bases from V and 6 bases from J, with 12 bases between. The CDR3 sequence: CAWSPGTSDTQYF. The CDR3 DNA reads as TGTGCCTGGAGTCCCGGGACATCGGATACGCAGTATTTT.

The chain carries TRBV12-5 and TRBJ1-2; D gene unclear. The V end lost 3 bases, the J end lost 8 bases, and 10 bases lay between the germline ends. The CDR3 covers 12 residues. CDR1 is LGHNT and CDR2 is FRNRAP in the germline V gene. CDR3 nucleotide sequence: TGTGCTAGTGGTTTCCTCGGAGGGGGCTACACCTTC. Protein: CASGFLGGGYTF.